The 20 T cell receptor beta chains given below trace back to one sample, sequenced in a study of blood T cells in healthy people across ages. Sample-barcoded 5' priming and a J-beta primer mix drove a second PCR of about 6 to 11 cycles. Using its own MiXCR run on the 5' RACE reads, TCRdb lists one record per CDR3 protein. Here the sample spans around 800,000 distinct CDR3 sequences, about 47% being singletons. Source material: blood. These TCRs come from an elderly man in good health.

V gene TRBV7-2 combines with J gene TRBJ2-3; D tentatively reads TRBD1 or TRBD2 (5 bases each). CDR3 length: 14 amino acids. Trimming took 5 bases from V and 4 from J, leaving 13 bases between them. Germline-derived CDR1 and CDR2 are SGHTA and FQGNSA. CDR3: CASSPEGRSDTQYF. The CDR3, as DNA: TGTGCCAGCAGCCCCGAGGGACGCTCAGATACGCAGTATTTT.

The chain recombines TRBV6-4 with TRBJ2-3, with D perhaps TRBD1 (6 bases). CDR1 is MRHNA and CDR2 is SNTAGT in the germline V gene. The ends were cut back, 5 bases at V and 6 bases at J, with 15 bases in the middle. The CDR3 sequence is 14 residues long. Here the CDR3 reads CASSPEGDKDTQYF. CDR3 DNA sequence: TGTGCCAGCAGTCCAGAGGGGGACAAGGATACGCAGTATTTT.

The chain has TRBV2 and TRBJ2-7; the match to TRBD2 covers 11 bases. V lost 9 bases, J lost 1 base, and 2 bases stayed unmatched. This CDR3 has 13 amino acids. Germline CDR1 SNHLY, CDR2 FYNNEI. The CDR3 DNA reads as TGTGCCAGTGGGACTAGCGGATCCTACGAGCAGTACTTC. Its protein is CASGTSGSYEQYF.

The rearrangement joins TRBV18 to TRBJ1-4; no clear D gene. Trimming removed 6 bases from V and 5 bases from J, with 10 bases in between. CDR1 is KGHSH and CDR2 is LQKENI in the germline V gene. This CDR3 has 13 amino acids. CDR3 amino acids: CASSARENEKLFF. The CDR3, as DNA: TGTGCCAGCTCCGCGAGGGAGAATGAAAAACTGTTTTTT.

This CDR3 reads CSVDPGNQETQYF. CDR3 in DNA: TGCAGCGTGGATCCAGGGAACCAAGAGACCCAGTACTTC. This chain connects TRBV29-1 to TRBJ2-5, with D perhaps TRBD1 (5 bases). Germline-derived CDR1 and CDR2 are SQVTM and ANQGSEA. Trimming took off 6 bases at V and 0 bases at J, with 11 bases between the two ends. CDR3 length: 13 amino acids.

The V gene is TRBV14, the J gene TRBJ2-5; 7 nucleotides match TRBD1. The J call may not be correct, given that the DNA end is closer to TRBJ2-7. Germline assignment: CDR1 SGHDN and CDR2 FVKESK. The CDR3 is 13 amino acids. In DNA, the CDR3 is TGTGCCAGCAGCCGACAGGGTTTAAGCGAGCAGTACTTC. Protein: CASSRQGLSEQYF.

This clonotype was picked up a small number of times. This rearrangement joins TRBV5-1 to TRBJ2-4, with D possibly TRBD2 on 6 matching bases. Judging by the DNA end, TRBJ2-7 fits better; the J call may be wrong. The V gene's germline CDR1 is SGHRS and CDR2 YFSETQ. The CDR3 has 14 amino acids. The CDR3 region has the DNA TGCGCCAGCAGTTGGTATAGCGGTTCCGGCGAGCAGTACTTC. It encodes CASSWYSGSGEQYF.

V is TRBV3-1 and J is TRBJ1-5; 7 bases fit TRBD1. This CDR3 contains 13 residues. Germline trimming cut 1 base from V and 11 bases from J; bases unmatched to any gene: 5. Germline CDR1 LGHDT, CDR2 YNNKEL (reference sequence). CDR3 region: CASSQVRGGAQHF. The CDR3 bases are TGTGCCAGCAGCCAAGTCAGGGGGGGAGCCCAGCATTTT.

Concerning this clonotype: It may be a read error: a sequence one base away is much more abundant. This chain connects TRBV20-1 to TRBJ2-1; TRBD2 aligns across 11 bases. This CDR3 has 15 residues. From germline, CDR1 is DFQATT and CDR2 SNEGSKA (reference sequence). Losses at the gene ends were 6 bases for V and 8 bases for J; bases not matched to a gene: 12. CDR3 amino acids: CSATMASGRFDEQFF. The CDR3 DNA reads as TGCAGTGCCACGATGGCTAGCGGGAGGTTCGATGAGCAGTTCTTC.

This chain uses TRBV6-1 with TRBJ1-5, with D perhaps matching TRBD1 (5 bases). Trimming left V 5 bases short and J 0 bases short, with 17 bases between. Germline V gene sequence: CDR1 MNHNS, CDR2 SASEGT. CDR3 length equals 17 residues. Here the CDR3 DNA reads TGTGCCAGCAGTCTGGGACGGGGTGTGGATAGCAATCAGCCCCAGCATTTT. This codes for CASSLGRGVDSNQPQHF.

V and J are TRBV12-3 or TRBV12-4 and TRBJ2-3; 12 bases fit TRBD2. The J segment lost 0 bases and the V segment lost 6 bases, leaving 7 bases of the junction unmatched. The CDR3 is 17 residues long. CDR3 amino acids: CASSLRTSGASTDTQYF. CDR3 sequence (DNA): TGTGCCAGCAGCCTAAGGACTAGCGGGGCTAGCACAGATACGCAGTATTTT.

The genes are TRBV5-1 and TRBJ1-6; TRBD1 matches at 8 bases. The length of the CDR3 is 15 residues. With V trimmed by 4 bases and J by 10 bases, 10 bases remained unmatched. CDR1 is SGHRS, CDR2 YFSETQ, per germline. CDR3 in amino acids: CASSLDRESRSPLHF. As DNA, the CDR3 is TGCGCCAGCAGCCTGGACAGGGAATCCAGGTCACCCCTCCACTTT.

Only a few counts were recorded for this clonotype. This chain connects TRBV7-2 to TRBJ1-2, with TRBD1 identical over 8 bases. The CDR3 has 15 amino acids. Germline-derived CDR1 and CDR2 are SGHTA and FQGNSA. V was clipped by 2 bases and J by 10 bases; unmatched bases: 12. In nucleotides, the CDR3 is TGTGCCAGCAGCTTAACCGGGACAGGCTTTTTTGACTACACCTTC. It encodes CASSLTGTGFFDYTF. Full variable domain (missing parts from reference TRBV7-2 and TRBJ1-2): GAGVSQSPSNKVTEKGKDVELRCDPISGHTALYWYRQSLGQGLEFLIYFQGNSAPDKSGLPSDRFSAERTGGSVSTLTIQRTQQEDSAVYLCASSLTGTGFFDYTFGSGTRLTVV.

This clonotype was counted once. A much larger clone lies a single base off, so this may be a read error. The chain couples TRBV7-2 to TRBJ2-7; D is uncertain. CDR1 is SGHTA and CDR2 is FQGNSA in the germline V gene. Between the trimmed V and J ends, which lost 2 bases and 9 bases, there was a span of 8 bases. The CDR3 contains 11 residues. CDR3 nucleotide sequence: TGTGCCAGCAGCTTATTCGACGGGCAGTACTTC. Its translation is CASSLFDGQYF.

This clonotype turned up a few times. This sequence joins TRBV27 and TRBJ1-1; TRBD1 agrees at 9 bases. This CDR3 has 14 amino acids. CDR1 is MNHEY and CDR2 is SMNVEV in the germline V gene (reference sequence). The V and J ends lost 4 bases and 8 bases, in that order; junction bases with no gene match: 8. CDR3 sequence reads: CASSSYRGQGEAFF. CDR3 nucleotides: TGTGCCAGCAGTTCCTACAGGGGGCAAGGGGAAGCTTTCTTT.

This clonotype was observed a handful of times. V is TRBV5-1 and J is TRBJ2-3; D possibly corresponds to TRBD1 (5 bases). Trimming pared 0 bases from V and 1 base from J, leaving 9 bases between. This CDR3 spans 15 amino acids. Germline V CDR1 and CDR2: SGHRS, YFSETQ. The DNA for the CDR3 is TGCGCCAGCAGCTTGGAAGACAGTGGCACAGATACGCAGTATTTT. It codes for CASSLEDSGTDTQYF.

The rearrangement uses TRBV5-1 and TRBJ1-1; D is undetermined. The CDR3 covers 15 residues. Trimming removed 0 bases from V and 3 bases from J, with 12 bases in between. Germline-derived CDR1 and CDR2 are SGHRS and YFSETQ. CDR3 region: CASSLAFSGDTEAFF. The DNA for the CDR3 is TGCGCCAGCAGCTTGGCCTTCTCGGGAGACACTGAAGCTTTCTTT. Full variable domain (remainder filled in from reference TRBV5-1 and TRBJ1-1): KAGVTQTPRYLIKTRGQQVTLSCSPISGHRSVSWYQQTPGQGLQFLFEYFSETQRNKGNFPGRFSGRQFSNSRSEMNVSTLELGDSALYLCASSLAFSGDTEAFFGQGTRLTVV.

The sample holds many counts of this clonotype. The chain carries TRBV2 and TRBJ1-3, with TRBD1 identical over 7 bases. Germline-derived CDR1 and CDR2 are SNHLY and FYNNEI. V trimming: 6 bases; J trimming: 2 bases; junction bases outside the gene matches: 7. This CDR3 has 15 amino acids. The CDR3 here is CASSRGTDPGNTIYF. DNA of the CDR3: TGTGCCAGCAGCCGTGGGACAGACCCTGGAAACACCATATATTTT.

J is TRBJ2-1 and V is TRBV9, with a tentative D call TRBD1 (6 bases). This CDR3 has 14 amino acids. Germline CDR1 and CDR2: SGDLS and YYNGEE. The V gene lost 4 bases and the J gene lost 8 bases, with 16 bases spanning the gap. As DNA, the CDR3 is TGTGCCAGCAGCTTCGCCTTGGGGGCCGATGAGCAGTTCTTC. Amino acid sequence: CASSFALGADEQFF.

This clonotype was detected ten times or more. J is TRBJ2-1 and V is TRBV20-1, with TRBD2 matching 8 bases. The CDR3 consists of 16 residues. After removal of 6 bases from V and 6 bases from J, the junction contained 16 bases not matched to a gene. The germline V gene encodes CDR1 DFQATT and CDR2 SNEGSKA (reference sequence). The CDR3 DNA reads TGCAGTGCAGAGGCGAGCGGGAGTTTTGTAGGCAATGAGCAGTTCTTC. It yields the protein CSAEASGSFVGNEQFF.